A selection of T cell receptor beta chains follows, all from one sample in a study of blood T cell repertoires in COVID-19. Using immunoSEQ multiplex PCR, the repertoire was profiled, and TCRdb retains in-frame clones only, with some absent. The table has 50,000 or so clones, around 87% seen once. What was sequenced was peripheral blood. Receptor source: a man between 45 and 60 years old with active COVID-19. Each CDR3 is given with its conserved first and last residue. A D gene is named only where the DNA matches it firmly. Rows may omit the clone size; those that give it use once, few, many or a size class.

cdr3_nt | cdr3_aa | j_call | v_call | d_call | clone_size
TGTGCCAGCTCACCACTGGGCAACACCGGGGAGCTGTTTTTT | CASSPLGNTGELFF | TRBJ2-2 | TRBV18 | . | .
TGCAGTGCTAGTCGGCCGGCCACCTTTTCGGGAGGCTACACCTTC | CSASRPATFSGGYTF | TRBJ1-2 | TRBV20-1 | . | .
TGTGCCAGCAGCCACAGGGGTGTAAGCGGTGAAAAACTGTTTTTT | CASSHRGVSGEKLFF | TRBJ1-4 | TRBV3-1/TRBV3-2 | . | .
TGTGCCACGGGTCCGGGACAGGGGCTTTCCGTCGCGAACACCGGGGAGCTGTTTTTT | CATGPGQGLSVANTGELFF | TRBJ2-2 | TRBV30 | TRBD1 | once
TGTGCCAGTAGTGATTCCCCGGTTGCCTACGAGCAGTACTTC | CASSDSPVAYEQYF | TRBJ2-7 | TRBV19 | . | .
TGTGCCAGCAGTGATGTAGGGGCGGAGACCCAGTACTTC | CASSDVGAETQYF | TRBJ2-5 | TRBV2 | . | few
TGTGCCAGCCAGGGTGGGCTTTACACCGGGGAGCTGTTTTTT | CASQGGLYTGELFF | TRBJ2-2 | TRBV6-5 | . | .
TGCGCCAGCACCGCGGACTCTGAGCAGTTCTTC | CASTADSEQFF | TRBJ2-1 | TRBV5-1 | . | .
TGTGCCACCAGTGATTTGCCGGGACAGGGTACCGGGGAGCTGTTTTTT | CATSDLPGQGTGELFF | TRBJ2-2 | TRBV24-1 | TRBD1 | .
TGTGCCAGCACCCCGACGGGAACCGGGGAGCTGTTTTTT | CASTPTGTGELFF | TRBJ2-2 | TRBV6-4 | . | .
TGTGCCAGCAGTCGGGGGGAGGGTCCTCAGCCCCAGCATTTT | CASSRGEGPQPQHF | TRBJ1-5 | TRBV7-8 | . | .
TGTGCCACCAGGGCCCGGGGGGCTGATCGACCCTACGAGCAGTACTTC | CATRARGADRPYEQYF | TRBJ2-7 | TRBV19 | . | .
TGTGCCAGCAGCTCAGATCTGGGGCCGACGAACACTGAAGCTTTCTTT | CASSSDLGPTNTEAFF | TRBJ1-1 | TRBV5-8 | . | .
TGTGCCAGCAGCTCCGGCGGATTCCACTCTGGAAACACCATATATTTT | CASSSGGFHSGNTIYF | TRBJ1-3 | TRBV11-3 | . | .
TGTGCCAGCTCACGGGCCGGTGCGGATACGCAGTATTTT | CASSRAGADTQYF | TRBJ2-3 | TRBV18 | . | .
TGTGCCTGGAACTCCCCGTACCCTGAAGCTTTCTTT | CAWNSPYPEAFF | TRBJ1-1 | TRBV30 | . | .
TGTGCCAGCTCACCACCGGGGGGCACTGAAGCTTTCTTT | CASSPPGGTEAFF | TRBJ1-1 | TRBV18 | . | once
TGTGCCAGCAGTGCCCGGCAAGAGACCCAGTACTTC | CASSARQETQYF | TRBJ2-5 | TRBV2 | . | .
TGTGCCAGCAGCTACGGGACAAGGGGGAGGAACACCGGGGAGCTGTTTTTT | CASSYGTRGRNTGELFF | TRBJ2-2 | TRBV11-2 | . | .
TGTGTCAGCAGCGAACAGGGACAGGGAGGTATCTATGGCTACACCTTC | CVSSEQGQGGIYGYTF | TRBJ1-2 | TRBV9 | TRBD1 | .
TGTGCCAGCTCGCGGAGCGGGAGGGCGTATAACACCGGGGAGCTGTTTTTT | CASSRSGRAYNTGELFF | TRBJ2-2 | TRBV18 | TRBD2 | once
TGTGCCTGGAGTGTACTCGGGACAGCCTATGGCTACACCTTC | CAWSVLGTAYGYTF | TRBJ1-2 | TRBV30 | TRBD1 | .
TGCAGCGTTGAGGCAGGGACATCTAACTATGGCTACACCTTC | CSVEAGTSNYGYTF | TRBJ1-2 | TRBV29-1 | . | .
TGTGCCAGCTCACCAGCCAGGGTGGCTGAAGCTTTCTTT | CASSPARVAEAFF | TRBJ1-1 | TRBV18 | . | once
TGTGCCAGCAGCTTTTCTGGGAGCTCCTACAATGAGCAGTTCTTC | CASSFSGSSYNEQFF | TRBJ2-1 | TRBV5-4 | . | .
TGTGCCAGCAGCTTAGGGGGCCAGGGGACTGGGGCCAACGTCCTGACTTTC | CASSLGGQGTGANVLTF | TRBJ2-6 | TRBV7-9 | . | .
TGTGCCAGCAGCTTAGAATTAGCGGGGTACAATGAGCAGTTCTTC | CASSLELAGYNEQFF | TRBJ2-1 | TRBV7-9 | TRBD2 | .
TGTGCCAGCAGTGAAGACGGGGAAGCTTTCTTT | CASSEDGEAFF | TRBJ1-1 | TRBV2 | . | few
TGCGCCAGCAGCCAATCCCCGACAGGGAACACTGAAGCTTTCTTT | CASSQSPTGNTEAFF | TRBJ1-1 | TRBV4-1 | . | few
TGTGCCAGTAGTGACAGGGGATCGGATGGCTACACCTTC | CASSDRGSDGYTF | TRBJ1-2 | TRBV19 | TRBD1 | medium-sized
TGTGCCAGCACCCGACAGGACCCTAATGAAAAACTGTTTTTT | CASTRQDPNEKLFF | TRBJ1-4 | TRBV6-5 | . | .
TGTGCCATCAGCCCGGACAGAAACTATGGCTACACCTTC | CAISPDRNYGYTF | TRBJ1-2 | TRBV10-3 | . | once
TGCAGCGTTGCGGGTCTGGGCTCCTACGAGCAGTACTTC | CSVAGLGSYEQYF | TRBJ2-7 | TRBV29-1 | . | once
TGCGCCAGCAGCTTGGAGGGGTCGAATCAGCCCCAGCATTTT | CASSLEGSNQPQHF | TRBJ1-5 | TRBV5-1 | . | .
TGTGCCACCAGCAGAGATAGTTCCAAACTGTTTTTT | CATSRDSSKLFF | TRBJ1-4 | TRBV15 | . | .
TGTGCCAGCAGTGAAGCCGCGGGGATCTACGAGCAGTACTTC | CASSEAAGIYEQYF | TRBJ2-7 | TRBV6-1 | . | .
TGTGCCAGCAGTGAAGGGACAGCGGGGCGGGGTGGCTACACCTTC | CASSEGTAGRGGYTF | TRBJ1-2 | TRBV6-1 | . | few
TGTGCCAGCAGCCCCCGGCGGCGCCTTGGGCAGCCCCAGCATTTT | CASSPRRRLGQPQHF | TRBJ1-5 | TRBV7-2 | . | .
TGTGCCACCAGCGAAGGAGCGGGAGCCCAAGAGACCCAGTACTTC | CATSEGAGAQETQYF | TRBJ2-5 | TRBV24-1 | TRBD2 | .
TGTGCCAGCAGTTTCCCTCTCGCAGCCCTCCACTTT | CASSFPLAALHF | TRBJ1-6 | TRBV6-6 | . | .
TGTGCCAGTTCTTACAGGGAGGAAAAACTGTTTTTT | CASSYREEKLFF | TRBJ1-4 | TRBV25-1 | . | .
TGTGCCAGTAGGGCGGGCCTGATATATGGCTACACCTTC | CASRAGLIYGYTF | TRBJ1-2 | TRBV19 | . | .
TGCGCCAGCAGCCAAGAGCAGGCCAGGGGTAGGCTAGGCTATGGCTACACCTTC | CASSQEQARGRLGYGYTF | TRBJ1-2 | TRBV4-1 | . | .
TGTGCCAGCAGTTTGACAGGGGGTGGAAACACTGAAGCTTTCTTT | CASSLTGGGNTEAFF | TRBJ1-1 | TRBV5-6 | TRBD1 | .
TGTGCCAGCAGCTTACAGGGGGCGGCTGGCTACACCTTC | CASSLQGAAGYTF | TRBJ1-2 | TRBV7-2 | TRBD1 | once
TGTGCCAGCAGTCCCATAGACAGGGTAAACACCGGGGAGCTGTTTTTT | CASSPIDRVNTGELFF | TRBJ2-2 | TRBV27 | TRBD1 | few
TGTGCCAGCACTGGAGGGCTTAACTATGGCTACACCTTC | CASTGGLNYGYTF | TRBJ1-2 | TRBV6-6 | . | .
TGTGCCAGCAGTTATTTACAGGGGAGCAATCAGCCCCAGCATTTT | CASSYLQGSNQPQHF | TRBJ1-5 | TRBV6-2/TRBV6-3 | TRBD1 | .
TGTGCCAGCAGCTTGCCAAGGGGTGCCAATTCCTACGAGCAGTACTTC | CASSLPRGANSYEQYF | TRBJ2-7 | TRBV5-8 | . | .
TGTGCCAGCAGCTTAGAAACGCTACTGGAGCAGTACTTC | CASSLETLLEQYF | TRBJ2-7 | TRBV11-2 | . | .
TGTGCCAGCAGTTTTAGCCCCTACAATGAGCAGTTCTTC | CASSFSPYNEQFF | TRBJ2-1 | TRBV12-3/TRBV12-4 | . | .
TGCGCCAGCAGCTTGGAATCAGGGGGCAACTATGGCTACACCTTC | CASSLESGGNYGYTF | TRBJ1-2 | TRBV5-1 | TRBD1 | few
TGTGCCAGCAGTGTAGCGGGAGGCGGTACCGGGGAGCTGTTTTTT | CASSVAGGGTGELFF | TRBJ2-2 | TRBV6-1 | TRBD2 | .
TGTGCCAGCATGAAACGAGCCAGGGCTCTCTCCTACGAGCAGTACTTC | CASMKRARALSYEQYF | TRBJ2-7 | TRBV6-6 | . | .
TGTGCCAGCAGCTTAGTTATGACAGGGGGCGAAACCGGGGAGCTGTTTTTT | CASSLVMTGGETGELFF | TRBJ2-2 | TRBV11-3 | TRBD1 | .